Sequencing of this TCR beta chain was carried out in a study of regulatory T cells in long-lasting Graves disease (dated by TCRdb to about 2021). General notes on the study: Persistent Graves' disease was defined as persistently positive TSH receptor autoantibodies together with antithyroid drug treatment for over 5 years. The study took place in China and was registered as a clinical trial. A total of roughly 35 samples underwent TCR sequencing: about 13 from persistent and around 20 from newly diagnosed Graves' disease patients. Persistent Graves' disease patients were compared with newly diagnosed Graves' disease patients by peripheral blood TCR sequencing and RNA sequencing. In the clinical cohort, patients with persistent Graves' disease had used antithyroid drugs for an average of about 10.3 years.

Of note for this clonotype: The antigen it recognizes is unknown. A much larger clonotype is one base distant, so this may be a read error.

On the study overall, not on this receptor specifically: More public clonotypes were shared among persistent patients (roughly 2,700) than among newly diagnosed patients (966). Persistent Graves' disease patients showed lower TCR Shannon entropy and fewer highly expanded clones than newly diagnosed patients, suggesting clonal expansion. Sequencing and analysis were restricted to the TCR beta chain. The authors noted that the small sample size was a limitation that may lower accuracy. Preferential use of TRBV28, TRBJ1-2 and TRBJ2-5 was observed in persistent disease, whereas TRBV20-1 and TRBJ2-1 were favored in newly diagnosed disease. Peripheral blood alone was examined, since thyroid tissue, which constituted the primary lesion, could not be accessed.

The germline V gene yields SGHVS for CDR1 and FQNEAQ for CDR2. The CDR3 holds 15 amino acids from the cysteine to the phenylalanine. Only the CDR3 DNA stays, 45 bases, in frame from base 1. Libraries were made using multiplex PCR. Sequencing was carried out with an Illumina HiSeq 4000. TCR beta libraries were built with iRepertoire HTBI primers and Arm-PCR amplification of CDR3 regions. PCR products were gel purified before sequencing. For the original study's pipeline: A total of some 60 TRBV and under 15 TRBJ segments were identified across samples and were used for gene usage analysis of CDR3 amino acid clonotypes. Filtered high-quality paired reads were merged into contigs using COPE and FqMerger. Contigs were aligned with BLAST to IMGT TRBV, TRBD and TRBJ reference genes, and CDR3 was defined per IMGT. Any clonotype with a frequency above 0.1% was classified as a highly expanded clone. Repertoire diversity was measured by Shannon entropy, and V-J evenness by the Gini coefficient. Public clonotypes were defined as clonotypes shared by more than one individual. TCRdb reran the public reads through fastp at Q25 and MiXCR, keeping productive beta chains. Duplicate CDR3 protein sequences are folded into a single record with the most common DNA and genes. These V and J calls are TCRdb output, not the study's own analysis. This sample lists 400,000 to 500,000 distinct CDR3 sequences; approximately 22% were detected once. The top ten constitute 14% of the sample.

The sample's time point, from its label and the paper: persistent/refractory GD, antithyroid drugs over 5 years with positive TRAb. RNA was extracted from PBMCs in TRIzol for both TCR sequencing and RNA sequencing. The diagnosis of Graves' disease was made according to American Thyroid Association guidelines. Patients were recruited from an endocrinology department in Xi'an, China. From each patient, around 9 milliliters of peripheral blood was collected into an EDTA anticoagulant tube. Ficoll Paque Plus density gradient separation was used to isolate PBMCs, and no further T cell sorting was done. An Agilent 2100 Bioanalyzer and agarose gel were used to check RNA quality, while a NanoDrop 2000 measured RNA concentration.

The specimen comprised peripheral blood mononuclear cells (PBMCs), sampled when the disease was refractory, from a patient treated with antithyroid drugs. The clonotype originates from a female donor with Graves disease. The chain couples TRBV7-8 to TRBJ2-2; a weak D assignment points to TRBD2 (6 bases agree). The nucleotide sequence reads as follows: TGTGCCAGCAGCTTGGTGCGCACGAACACCGGGGGGCTGTTTTTT. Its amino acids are CASSLVRTNTGGLFF. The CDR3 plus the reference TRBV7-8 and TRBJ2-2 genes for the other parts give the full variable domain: GAGVSQSPRYKVAKRGQDVALRCDPISGHVSLFWYQQALGQGPEFLTYFQNEAQLDKSGLPSDRFFAERPEGSVSTLKIQRTQQEDSAVYLCASSLVRTNTGGLFFGEGSRLTVL.